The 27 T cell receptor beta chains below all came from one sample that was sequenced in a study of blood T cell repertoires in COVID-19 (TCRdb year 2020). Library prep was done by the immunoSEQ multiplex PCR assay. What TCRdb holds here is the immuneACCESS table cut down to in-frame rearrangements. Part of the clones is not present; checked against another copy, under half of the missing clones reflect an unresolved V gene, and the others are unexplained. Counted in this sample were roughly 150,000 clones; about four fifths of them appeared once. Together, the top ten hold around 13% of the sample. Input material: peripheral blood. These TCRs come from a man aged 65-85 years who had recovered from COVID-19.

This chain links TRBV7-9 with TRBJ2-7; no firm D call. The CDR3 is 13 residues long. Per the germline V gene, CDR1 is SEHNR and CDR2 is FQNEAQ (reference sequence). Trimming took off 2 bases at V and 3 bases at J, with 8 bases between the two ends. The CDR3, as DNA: TGTGCCAGCAGCTTACCGGCAGGCTACGAGCAGTACTTC. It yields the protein CASSLPAGYEQYF. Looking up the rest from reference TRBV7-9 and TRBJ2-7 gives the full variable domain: DTGVSQNPRHKITKRGQNVTFRCDPISEHNRLYWYRQTLGQGPEFLTYFQNEAQLEKSRLLSDRFSAERPKGSFSTLEIQRTEQGDSAMYLCASSLPAGYEQYFGPGTRLTVT.

This CDR3 reads CSASGSGGNVYEQYF. The CDR3 DNA reads as TGCAGTGCTAGTGGGAGCGGGGGAAATGTCTACGAGCAGTACTTC. The chain recombines TRBV20-1 with TRBJ2-7; 8 bases agree with TRBD2. Germline-derived CDR1 and CDR2 are DFQATT and SNEGSKA (reference sequence). J lost 3 bases, V lost 3 bases, and 10 bases had no gene match. The CDR3 runs to 15 residues.

CDR3 region: CASSARQGAETQYF. The CDR3 region has the DNA TGTGCCAGCTCAGCAAGACAGGGGGCGGAGACCCAGTACTTC. The chain couples TRBV18 to TRBJ2-5; 10 nucleotides match TRBD1. Per germline, CDR1 KGHSH and CDR2 LQKENI. This CDR3 has 14 amino acids. J was trimmed by 5 bases and V by 5 bases; bases with no gene match: 5.

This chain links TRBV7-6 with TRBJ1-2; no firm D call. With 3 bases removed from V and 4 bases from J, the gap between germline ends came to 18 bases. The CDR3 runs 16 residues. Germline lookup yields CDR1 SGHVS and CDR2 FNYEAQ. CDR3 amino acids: CASSLAPSTEVYGYTF. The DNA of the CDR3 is TGTGCCAGCAGCTTGGCCCCGAGTACGGAGGTCTATGGCTACACCTTC.

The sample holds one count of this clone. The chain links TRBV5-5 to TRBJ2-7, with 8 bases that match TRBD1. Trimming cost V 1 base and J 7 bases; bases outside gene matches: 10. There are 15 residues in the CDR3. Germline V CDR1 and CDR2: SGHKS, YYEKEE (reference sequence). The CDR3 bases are TGTGCCAGCAGCTTGAGGACAGGGACGACGGGGGAGCAGTACTTC. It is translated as CASSLRTGTTGEQYF.

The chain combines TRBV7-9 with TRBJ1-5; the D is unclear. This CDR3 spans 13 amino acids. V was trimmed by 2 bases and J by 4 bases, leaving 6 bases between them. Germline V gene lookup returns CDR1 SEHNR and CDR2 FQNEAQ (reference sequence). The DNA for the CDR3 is TGTGCCAGCAGCTTACCGGGGAATCAGCCCCAGCATTTT. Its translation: CASSLPGNQPQHF. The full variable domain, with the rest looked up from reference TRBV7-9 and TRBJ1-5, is DTGVSQNPRHKITKRGQNVTFRCDPISEHNRLYWYRQTLGQGPEFLTYFQNEAQLEKSRLLSDRFSAERPKGSFSTLEIQRTEQGDSAMYLCASSLPGNQPQHFGDGTRLSIL.

The CDR3: CASSLGGTSGYNEQFF. The DNA of the CDR3 is TGCGCCAGCAGCTTGGGAGGGACTAGCGGTTACAATGAGCAGTTCTTC. This chain joins TRBV5-1 and TRBJ2-1, with 11 nucleotides matching TRBD2. The germline CDR1 and CDR2 sequences are SGHRS and YFSETQ. Trimming cost V 0 bases and J 4 bases; bases outside gene matches: 3. The CDR3 spans 16 residues.

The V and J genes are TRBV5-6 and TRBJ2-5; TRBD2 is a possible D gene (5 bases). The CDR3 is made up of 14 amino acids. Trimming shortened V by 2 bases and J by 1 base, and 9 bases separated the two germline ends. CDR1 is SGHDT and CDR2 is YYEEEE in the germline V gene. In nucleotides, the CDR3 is TGTGCCAGCAGCTTTTTTGCGGGCCAAGAGACCCAGTACTTC. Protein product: CASSFFAGQETQYF.

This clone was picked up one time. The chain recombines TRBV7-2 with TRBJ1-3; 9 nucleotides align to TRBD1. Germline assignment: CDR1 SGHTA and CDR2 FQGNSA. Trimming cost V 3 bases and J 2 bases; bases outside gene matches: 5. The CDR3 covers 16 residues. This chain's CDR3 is CASSFVGTGPGNTIYF. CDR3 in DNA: TGTGCCAGCAGCTTTGTGGGGACAGGGCCTGGAAACACCATATATTTT.

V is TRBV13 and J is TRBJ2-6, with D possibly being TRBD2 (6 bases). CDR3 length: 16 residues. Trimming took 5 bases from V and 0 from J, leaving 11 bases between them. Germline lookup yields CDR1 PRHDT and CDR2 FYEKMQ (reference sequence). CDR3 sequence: CASSPAGLSGANVLTF. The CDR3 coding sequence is TGTGCCAGCAGCCCGGCGGGACTCTCTGGGGCCAACGTCCTGACTTTC.

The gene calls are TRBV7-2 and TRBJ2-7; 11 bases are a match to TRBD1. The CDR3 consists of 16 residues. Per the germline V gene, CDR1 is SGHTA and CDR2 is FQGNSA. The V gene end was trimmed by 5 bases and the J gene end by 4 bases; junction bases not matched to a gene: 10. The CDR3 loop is CASSPPGGQGVYEQYF. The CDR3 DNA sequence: TGTGCCAGCAGCCCCCCCGGGGGACAGGGGGTTTACGAGCAGTACTTC.

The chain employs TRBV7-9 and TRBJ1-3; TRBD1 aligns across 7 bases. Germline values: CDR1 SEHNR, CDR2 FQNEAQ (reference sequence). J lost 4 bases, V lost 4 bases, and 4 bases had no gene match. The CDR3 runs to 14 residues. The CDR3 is CASSYTGAGNTIYF. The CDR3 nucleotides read TGTGCCAGCAGCTACACAGGGGCGGGAAACACCATATATTTT. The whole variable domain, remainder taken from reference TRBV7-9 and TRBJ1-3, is DTGVSQNPRHKITKRGQNVTFRCDPISEHNRLYWYRQTLGQGPEFLTYFQNEAQLEKSRLLSDRFSAERPKGSFSTLEIQRTEQGDSAMYLCASSYTGAGNTIYFGEGSWLTVV.

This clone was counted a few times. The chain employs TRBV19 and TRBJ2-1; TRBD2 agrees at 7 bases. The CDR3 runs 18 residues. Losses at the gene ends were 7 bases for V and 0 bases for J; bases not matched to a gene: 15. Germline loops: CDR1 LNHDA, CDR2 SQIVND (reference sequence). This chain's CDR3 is CASTLDGLAVGSYNEQFF. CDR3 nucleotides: TGTGCCAGTACCTTAGATGGGCTAGCGGTCGGCTCCTACAATGAGCAGTTCTTC.

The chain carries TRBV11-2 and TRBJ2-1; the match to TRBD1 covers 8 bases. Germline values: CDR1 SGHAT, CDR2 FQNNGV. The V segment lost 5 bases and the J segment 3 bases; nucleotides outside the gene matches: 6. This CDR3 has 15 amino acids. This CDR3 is CASSRSGTGYNEQFF. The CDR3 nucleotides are TGTGCCAGCAGCAGATCCGGGACAGGCTACAATGAGCAGTTCTTC.

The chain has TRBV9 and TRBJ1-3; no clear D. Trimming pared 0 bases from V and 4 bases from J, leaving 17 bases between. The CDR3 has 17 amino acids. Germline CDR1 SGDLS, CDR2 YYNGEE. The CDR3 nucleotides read TGTGCCAGCAGCGTAGGAACAGCGGCTATCTCCGGAAACACCATATATTTT. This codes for CASSVGTAAISGNTIYF.

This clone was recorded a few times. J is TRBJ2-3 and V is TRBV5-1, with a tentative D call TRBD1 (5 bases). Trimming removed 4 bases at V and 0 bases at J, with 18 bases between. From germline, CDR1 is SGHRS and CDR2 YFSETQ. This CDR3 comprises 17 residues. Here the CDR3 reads CASSLWGGTTSTDTQYF. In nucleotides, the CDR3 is TGCGCCAGCAGCCTTTGGGGCGGCACAACTAGCACAGATACGCAGTATTTT.

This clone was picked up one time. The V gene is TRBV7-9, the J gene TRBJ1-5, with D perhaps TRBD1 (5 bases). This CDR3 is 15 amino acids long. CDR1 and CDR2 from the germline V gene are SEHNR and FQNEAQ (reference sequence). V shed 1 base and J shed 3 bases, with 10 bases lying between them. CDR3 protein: CASSLGDSYNQPQHF. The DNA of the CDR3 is TGTGCCAGCAGCTTAGGTGACAGCTACAATCAGCCCCAGCATTTT. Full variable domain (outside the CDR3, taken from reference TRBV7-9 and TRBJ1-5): DTGVSQNPRHKITKRGQNVTFRCDPISEHNRLYWYRQTLGQGPEFLTYFQNEAQLEKSRLLSDRFSAERPKGSFSTLEIQRTEQGDSAMYLCASSLGDSYNQPQHFGDGTRLSIL.

CDR3 in amino acids: CASSLTSGGGRTDTQYF. CDR3 bases: TGTGCCAGCAGTTTAACCTCGGGCGGGGGAAGGACAGATACGCAGTATTTT. V gene TRBV27 combines with J gene TRBJ2-3; 7 bases align to TRBD2. J was trimmed by 3 bases and V by 2 bases; bases with no gene match: 11. The V gene's germline CDR1 is MNHEY and CDR2 SMNVEV (reference sequence). This CDR3 comprises 17 residues.

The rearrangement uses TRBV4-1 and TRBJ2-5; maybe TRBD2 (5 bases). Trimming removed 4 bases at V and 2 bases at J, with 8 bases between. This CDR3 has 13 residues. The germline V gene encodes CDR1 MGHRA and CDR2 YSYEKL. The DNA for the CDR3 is TGCGCCAGCAGCCTAAGGGAGCAAGAGACCCAGTACTTC. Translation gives CASSLREQETQYF.

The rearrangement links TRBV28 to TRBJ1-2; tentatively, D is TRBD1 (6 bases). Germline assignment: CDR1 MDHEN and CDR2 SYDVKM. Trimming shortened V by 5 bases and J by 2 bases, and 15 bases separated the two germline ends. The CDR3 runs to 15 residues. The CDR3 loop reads CASSLQGLLNYGYTF. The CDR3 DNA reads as TGTGCCAGCAGTCTTCAGGGGCTCCTAAACTATGGCTACACCTTC.

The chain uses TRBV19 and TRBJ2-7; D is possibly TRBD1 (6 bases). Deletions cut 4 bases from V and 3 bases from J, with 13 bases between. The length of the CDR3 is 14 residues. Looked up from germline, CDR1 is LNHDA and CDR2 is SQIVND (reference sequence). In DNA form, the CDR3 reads TGTGCCAGTAGTAGGGACAAGTATAACTACGAGCAGTACTTC. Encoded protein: CASSRDKYNYEQYF.

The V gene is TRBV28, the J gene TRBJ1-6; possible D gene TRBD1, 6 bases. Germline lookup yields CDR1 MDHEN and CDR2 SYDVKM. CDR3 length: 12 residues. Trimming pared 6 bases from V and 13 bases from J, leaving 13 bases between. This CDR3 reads CASSLPGVPLHF. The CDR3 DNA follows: TGTGCCAGCAGCTTACCAGGGGTTCCCCTCCACTTT.

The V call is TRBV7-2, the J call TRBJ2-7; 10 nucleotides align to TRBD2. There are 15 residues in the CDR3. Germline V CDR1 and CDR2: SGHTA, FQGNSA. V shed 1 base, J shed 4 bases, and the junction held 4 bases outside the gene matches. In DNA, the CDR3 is TGTGCCAGCAGCTTAGTAGCGGGAGGACCATACGAGCAGTACTTC. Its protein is CASSLVAGGPYEQYF.

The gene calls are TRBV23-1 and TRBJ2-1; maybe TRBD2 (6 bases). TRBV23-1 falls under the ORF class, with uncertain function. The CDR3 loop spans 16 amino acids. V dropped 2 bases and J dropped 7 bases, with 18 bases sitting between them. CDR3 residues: CASSQTTSYPSNEQFF. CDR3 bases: TGCGCCAGCAGTCAAACAACTAGCTATCCTTCGAATGAGCAGTTCTTC.

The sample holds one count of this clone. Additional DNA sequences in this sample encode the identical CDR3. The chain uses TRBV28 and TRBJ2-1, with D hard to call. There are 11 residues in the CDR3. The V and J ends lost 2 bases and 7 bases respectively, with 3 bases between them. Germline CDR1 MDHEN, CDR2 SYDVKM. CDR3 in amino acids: CASSLRNEQFF. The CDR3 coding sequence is TGTGCCAGCAGTTTACGGAATGAGCAGTTCTTC.

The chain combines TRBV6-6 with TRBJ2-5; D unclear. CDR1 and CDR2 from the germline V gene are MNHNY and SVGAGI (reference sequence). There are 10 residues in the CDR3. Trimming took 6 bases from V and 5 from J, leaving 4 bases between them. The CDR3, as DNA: TGTGCCAGCAGCCAGGAGACCCAGTACTTC. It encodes CASSQETQYF.

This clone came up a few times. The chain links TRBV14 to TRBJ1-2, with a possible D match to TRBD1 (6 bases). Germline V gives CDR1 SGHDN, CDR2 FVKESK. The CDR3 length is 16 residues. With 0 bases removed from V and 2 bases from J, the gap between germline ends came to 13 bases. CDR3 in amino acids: CASSQDSGGPNYGYTF. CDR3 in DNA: TGTGCCAGCAGCCAAGATTCCGGGGGGCCCAACTATGGCTACACCTTC.